These 24 T cell receptor beta chains originate from one sample sequenced in a study of CD8+ T cells in alopecia areata (dated by TCRdb to the late 2010s). The treatment or condition label of this sample denotes: oral pan-JAK inhibitor, 5-10 mg twice daily. Receptor amplification or capture employed the immunoSEQ multiplex PCR assay. For TCR sequencing, RNA was extracted from every sample and reverse transcribed into cDNA to serve as template. TCRdb took over this immuneACCESS table, retaining in-frame rearrangements with V and J assigned. Such tables are incomplete; in checked studies, under half of the missing clones stem from an unresolved V gene, and the remainder is unexplained. The sample table shows about 210,000 clones, and around 66% are seen once. 1% to 1.5% of the sample is taken by the ten largest. The source material was CD4+ T cells sorted from blood, sampled around week 44, from a patient treated with tofacitinib. These receptors were obtained from a human donor with alopecia areata.

This chain links TRBV29-1 with TRBJ2-3; D call uncertain. This CDR3 contains 12 residues. The germline V gene encodes CDR1 SQVTM and CDR2 ANQGSEA. V lost 6 bases and J 5 bases, leaving 12 bases between the germline ends. The CDR3 region is CSVERIGDTQYF. In DNA form, the CDR3 reads TGCAGCGTCGAGAGGATAGGAGATACGCAGTATTTT.

The chain employs TRBV2 and TRBJ1-1; maybe TRBD1 (6 bases). Germline lookup yields CDR1 SNHLY and CDR2 FYNNEI. This CDR3 has 12 residues. The germline V and J ends were trimmed by 2 bases and 10 bases, with 11 bases remaining between them. The CDR3, as DNA: TGTGCCAGCAGTGAACATTCAGGGGCAGCTTTCTTT. Encoded protein: CASSEHSGAAFF.

The chain recombines TRBV23-1 with TRBJ2-6; D is tentatively TRBD1 or TRBD2 (6 bases each). TRBV23-1 is given ORF status, its function remaining uncertain. Trimming took off 3 bases at V and 0 bases at J, with 18 bases between the two ends. The CDR3 runs 19 residues. Written as DNA, the CDR3 is TGCGCCAGCAGTCACTCCGGACAGACTAGAAACTCTGGGGCCAACGTCCTGACTTTC. As protein: CASSHSGQTRNSGANVLTF.

The rearrangement joins TRBV2 to TRBJ1-6; D is undetermined. V dropped 4 bases and J dropped 5 bases, with 9 bases sitting between them. The CDR3 extends over 14 amino acids. Germline V gene sequence: CDR1 SNHLY, CDR2 FYNNEI. The DNA for the CDR3 is TGTGCCAGCAGTGCCGAGCTCGATAATTCACCCCTCCACTTT. Translating it yields CASSAELDNSPLHF.

This chain connects TRBV5-6 to TRBJ2-5; the D gene is possibly TRBD1 (5 bases). The germline V gene has CDR1 SGHDT and CDR2 YYEEEE. The CDR3 totals 14 residues. Trimming stripped 2 bases from V and 0 bases from J, with 8 bases between. Here the CDR3 DNA reads TGTGCCAGCAGCTTAAGGGGAAACCAAGAGACCCAGTACTTC. The encoded protein is CASSLRGNQETQYF.

This clone was counted a few times. The chain recombines TRBV27 with TRBJ1-2; D not resolved. The CDR3 is made up of 13 amino acids. V lost 4 bases and J 8 bases, leaving 14 bases between the germline ends. From germline, CDR1 is MNHEY and CDR2 SMNVEV (reference sequence). The CDR3 DNA sequence: TGTGCCAGCAGTTCCCACACGGCTGGCGGCTACACCTTC. Residues: CASSSHTAGGYTF.

In its sample, this clone was seen a few times. The chain has TRBV7-2 and TRBJ2-3; D remains ambiguous. The length of the CDR3 is 12 residues. The V gene lost 3 bases and the J gene lost 4 bases, with 5 bases spanning the gap. CDR1 SGHTA and CDR2 FQGNSA come from the germline V gene. The CDR3 reads CASSLAPDTQYF. CDR3 DNA sequence: TGTGCCAGCAGCTTGGCGCCAGATACGCAGTATTTT.

V is TRBV5-1 and J is TRBJ1-5; 8 bases align to TRBD1. Germline V CDR1 and CDR2: SGHRS, YFSETQ. The CDR3 spans 14 residues. Unmatched junction bases numbered 6, after V lost 4 bases and J lost 6 bases. Here the CDR3 reads CASSPGQGGQPQHF. DNA for the CDR3: TGCGCCAGCAGCCCAGGACAGGGAGGTCAGCCCCAGCATTTT.

The gene calls are TRBV25-1 and TRBJ1-1; perhaps TRBD1 as D (5 bases). The germline gives CDR1 MGHDK, CDR2 SYGVNS. The ends were cut back, 3 bases at V and 5 bases at J, with 19 bases in the middle. This CDR3 has 16 amino acids. The CDR3 here is CASSDRAGKGRTEAFF. The DNA for the CDR3 is TGTGCCAGCAGTGATCGGGCGGGGAAGGGGCGGACTGAAGCTTTCTTT.

The chain links TRBV6-5 to TRBJ1-5; the match to TRBD1 covers 7 bases. V shed 10 bases, J shed 5 bases, and the junction held 11 bases outside the gene matches. CDR3 length: 14 amino acids. CDR1 is MNHEY, CDR2 SVGAGI, per germline. This chain's CDR3 is CATTGAGGDQPQHF. CDR3 bases: TGTGCCACCACAGGGGCAGGGGGGGATCAGCCCCAGCATTTT.

This clone was seen at least ten times. Other DNA sequences in this sample translate to the same CDR3. The chain uses TRBV9 and TRBJ1-1; 9 bases fit TRBD1. The CDR3 consists of 15 residues. Germline values: CDR1 SGDLS, CDR2 YYNGEE. Trimming cost V 4 bases and J 1 base; bases outside gene matches: 5. Here the CDR3 reads CASSPMGQGNTEAFF. The DNA of the CDR3 is TGTGCCAGCAGCCCCATGGGACAGGGGAACACTGAAGCTTTCTTT. The full variable domain, completed using reference TRBV9 and TRBJ1-1, is DSGVTQTPKHLITATGQRVTLRCSPRSGDLSVYWYQQSLDQGLQFLIQYYNGEERAKGNILERFSAQQFPDLHSELNLSSLELGDSALYFCASSPMGQGNTEAFFGQGTRLTVV.

The chain combines TRBV19 with TRBJ1-2; D unclear. The germline CDR1 and CDR2 sequences are LNHDA and SQIVND (reference sequence). V lost 1 base, J lost 4 bases, and 10 bases lay in between. The CDR3 is 14 amino acids. Here the CDR3 reads CASSIGAGIYGYTF. The DNA for the CDR3 is TGTGCCAGTAGTATAGGCGCAGGAATCTATGGCTACACCTTC.

This clone occurred a few times. V and J are TRBV19 and TRBJ1-1; 9 nucleotides match TRBD1. Germline lookup yields CDR1 LNHDA and CDR2 SQIVND (reference sequence). There are 13 residues in the CDR3. After removal of 6 bases from V and 4 bases from J, the junction contained 3 bases not matched to a gene. CDR3 loop: CASSLTGGTEAFF. Written as DNA, the CDR3 is TGTGCCAGTAGCCTGACAGGGGGCACTGAAGCTTTCTTT.

This clone was seen a handful of times. The chain couples TRBV7-8 to TRBJ1-3; a possible D gene is TRBD1 (6 bases). The CDR3 length is 12 residues. V lost 5 bases, J lost 7 bases, and 9 bases lay in between. Germline loops: CDR1 SGHVS, CDR2 FQNEAQ. The CDR3 sequence: CASSRDRNTIYF. CDR3 sequence (DNA): TGTGCCAGCAGCCGTGACAGGAACACCATATATTTT.

This clone was seen once. This chain links TRBV29-1 with TRBJ1-1; D is unclear. Per the germline V gene, CDR1 is SQVTM and CDR2 is ANQGSEA. The germline V and J ends were trimmed by 5 bases and 3 bases, with 13 bases remaining between them. The length of the CDR3 is 13 residues. In DNA, the CDR3 is TGCAGCGTTCGGAGGGTCTTGGACACTGAAGCTTTCTTT. Translation gives CSVRRVLDTEAFF.

This clone was seen a few times. The rearrangement uses TRBV18 and TRBJ2-7; maybe TRBD1 (6 bases). Germline V lookup: CDR1 KGHSH, CDR2 LQKENI. This CDR3 has 13 amino acids. The V gene lost 5 bases and the J gene lost 5 bases, with 13 bases spanning the gap. CDR3 sequence reads: CASSNRAANEQYF. The CDR3 bases are TGTGCCAGCTCAAACAGGGCAGCCAACGAGCAGTACTTC.

The rearrangement joins TRBV27 to TRBJ2-7, with 7 positions matching TRBD1. V trimming: 8 bases; J trimming: 3 bases; junction bases outside the gene matches: 13. CDR3 length: 15 residues. Per the germline V gene, CDR1 is MNHEY and CDR2 is SMNVEV (reference sequence). The CDR3 region is CASGPKAAGGYEQYF. Here the CDR3 DNA reads TGTGCCAGCGGCCCCAAGGCGGCAGGGGGCTACGAGCAGTACTTC.

This clone was counted between two and nine times. The CDR3 DNA is TGTGCCAGCAGTTTATTTAGCGGGGGGGTAAATGAGCAGTTCTTC. This sequence encodes CASSLFSGGVNEQFF. V is TRBV27 and J is TRBJ2-1; 11 bases map to TRBD2. V was pared by 1 base and J by 7 bases, with 3 bases of the junction left unmatched. The germline CDR1 and CDR2 sequences are MNHEY and SMNVEV (reference sequence). This CDR3 is 15 amino acids long.

CDR3 in amino acids: CASSWDGQETQYF. The CDR3 DNA reads TGTGCCAGCAGCTGGGACGGCCAAGAGACCCAGTACTTC. The chain employs TRBV7-8 and TRBJ2-5; either TRBD1 or TRBD2 may fit D (5 bases each). V was pared by 4 bases and J by 1 base, with 7 bases between. Germline CDR1 is SGHVS and CDR2 is FQNEAQ. The CDR3 has 13 residues.

V and J are TRBV29-1 and TRBJ2-5; D is undetermined. Germline V gene lookup returns CDR1 SQVTM and CDR2 ANQGSEA. Trimming pared 0 bases from V and 1 base from J, leaving 21 bases between. The CDR3 loop spans 18 amino acids. In DNA form, the CDR3 reads TGCAGCGTTGAAGATCCCCTGTTCAGCCCAGTCCCCCAAGAGACCCAGTACTTC. The encoded protein is CSVEDPLFSPVPQETQYF.

V gene TRBV23-1 combines with J gene TRBJ1-1; no definite D call. TRBV23-1 carries the ORF label, with uncertain function. V lost 5 bases and J 1 base, leaving 8 bases between the germline ends. This CDR3 region has 13 residues. For the CDR3, the DNA is TGCGCCAGCAGTTTCGACGGGAACACTGAAGCTTTCTTT. Translating it yields CASSFDGNTEAFF.

V gene TRBV10-3 combines with J gene TRBJ2-2; 8 bases are shared with TRBD2. CDR1 is ENHRY and CDR2 is SYGVKD in the germline V gene. The V gene end was trimmed by 5 bases and the J gene end by 0 bases; junction bases not matched to a gene: 5. The CDR3 contains 16 residues. CDR3 in DNA: TGTGCCATCAGTCGGAATAGCGGGACGAACACCGGGGAGCTGTTTTTT. Its translation is CAISRNSGTNTGELFF.

Worth noting for this clone: This sample also contains other DNA sequences that code for the same CDR3. The V and J genes are TRBV5-1 and TRBJ1-2; D perhaps matches TRBD1 (6 bases). CDR1 is SGHRS and CDR2 is YFSETQ in the germline V gene. The CDR3 sequence is 14 residues long. The ends were cut back, 0 bases at V and 3 bases at J, with 9 bases in the middle. Written as DNA, the CDR3 is TGCGCCAGCAGCTTGGGGTCAGGGGACTATGGCTACACCTTC. Translation gives CASSLGSGDYGYTF.

The genes are TRBV29-1 and TRBJ1-1, with a possible D match to TRBD1 (6 bases). The CDR3 is 12 amino acids. Trimming pared 4 bases from V and 7 bases from J, leaving 13 bases between. CDR1 and CDR2 (germline): SQVTM, ANQGSEA. The CDR3 coding sequence is TGCAGCGTTGCTTACAGGGCCCATGAAGCTTTCTTT. Its protein product is CSVAYRAHEAFF.